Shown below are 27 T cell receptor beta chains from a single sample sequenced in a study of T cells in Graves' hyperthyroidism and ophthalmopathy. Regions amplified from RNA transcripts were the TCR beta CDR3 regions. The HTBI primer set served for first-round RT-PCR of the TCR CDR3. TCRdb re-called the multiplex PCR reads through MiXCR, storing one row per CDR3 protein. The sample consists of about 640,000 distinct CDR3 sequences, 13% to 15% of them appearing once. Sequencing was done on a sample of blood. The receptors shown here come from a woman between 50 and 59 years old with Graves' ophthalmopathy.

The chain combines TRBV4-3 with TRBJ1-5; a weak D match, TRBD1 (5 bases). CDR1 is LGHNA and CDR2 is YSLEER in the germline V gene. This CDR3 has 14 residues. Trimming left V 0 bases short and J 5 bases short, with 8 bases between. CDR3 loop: CASSQDKGHQPQHF. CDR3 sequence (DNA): TGCGCCAGCAGCCAAGATAAGGGACATCAGCCCCAGCATTTT.

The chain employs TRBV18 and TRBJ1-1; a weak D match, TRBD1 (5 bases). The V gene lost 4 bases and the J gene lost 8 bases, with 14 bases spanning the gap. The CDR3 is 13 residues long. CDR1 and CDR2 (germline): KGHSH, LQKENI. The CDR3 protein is CASSQTQVLEAFF. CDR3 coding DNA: TGTGCCAGCTCACAGACACAGGTTCTGGAAGCTTTCTTT.

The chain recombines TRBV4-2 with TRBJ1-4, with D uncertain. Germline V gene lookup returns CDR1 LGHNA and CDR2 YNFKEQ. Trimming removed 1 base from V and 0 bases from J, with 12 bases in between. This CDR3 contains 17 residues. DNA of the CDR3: TGTGCCAGCAGCCAAGGACCACAGATTACAACTAATGAAAAACTGTTTTTT. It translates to CASSQGPQITTNEKLFF.

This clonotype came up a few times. CDR3 sequence reads: CASSQWNGGYTF. In nucleotides, the CDR3 is TGTGCCAGCAGCCAATGGAACGGTGGCTACACCTTC. The V call is TRBV3-1, the J call TRBJ1-2; D unclear. Germline assignment: CDR1 LGHDT and CDR2 YNNKEL (reference sequence). CDR3 length: 12 residues. Trimming removed 2 bases from V and 7 bases from J, with 8 bases in between.

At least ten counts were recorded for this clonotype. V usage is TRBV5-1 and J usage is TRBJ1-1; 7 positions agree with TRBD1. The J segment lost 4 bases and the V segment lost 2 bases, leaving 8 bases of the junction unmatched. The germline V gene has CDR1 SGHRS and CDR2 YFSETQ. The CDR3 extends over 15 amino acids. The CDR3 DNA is TGCGCCAGCAGCTTACGAGGGGGCGACGGCACTGAAGCTTTCTTT. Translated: CASSLRGGDGTEAFF. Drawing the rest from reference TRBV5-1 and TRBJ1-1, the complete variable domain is KAGVTQTPRYLIKTRGQQVTLSCSPISGHRSVSWYQQTPGQGLQFLFEYFSETQRNKGNFPGRFSGRQFSNSRSEMNVSTLELGDSALYLCASSLRGGDGTEAFFGQGTRLTVV.

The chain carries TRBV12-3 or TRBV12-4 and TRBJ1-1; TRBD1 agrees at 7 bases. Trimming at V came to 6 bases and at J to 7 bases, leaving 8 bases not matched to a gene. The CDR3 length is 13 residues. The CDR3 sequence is CASRTRQGDEAFF. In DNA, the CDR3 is TGTGCCAGCAGGACTCGACAGGGTGATGAAGCTTTCTTT.

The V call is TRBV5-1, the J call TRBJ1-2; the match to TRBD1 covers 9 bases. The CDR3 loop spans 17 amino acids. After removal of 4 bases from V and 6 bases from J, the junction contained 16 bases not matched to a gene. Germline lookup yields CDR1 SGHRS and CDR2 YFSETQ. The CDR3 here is CASSARTPGQGRDGYTF. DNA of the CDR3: TGCGCCAGCAGCGCCCGGACTCCGGGACAGGGACGAGATGGCTACACCTTC.

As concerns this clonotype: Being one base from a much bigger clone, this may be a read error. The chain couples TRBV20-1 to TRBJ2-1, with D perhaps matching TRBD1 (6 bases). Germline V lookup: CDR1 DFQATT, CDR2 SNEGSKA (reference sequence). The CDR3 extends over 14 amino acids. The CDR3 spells CSASGQGIYNERFF. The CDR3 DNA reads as TGCAGTGCTAGTGGGCAGGGGATCTACAATGAGCGGTTCTTC.

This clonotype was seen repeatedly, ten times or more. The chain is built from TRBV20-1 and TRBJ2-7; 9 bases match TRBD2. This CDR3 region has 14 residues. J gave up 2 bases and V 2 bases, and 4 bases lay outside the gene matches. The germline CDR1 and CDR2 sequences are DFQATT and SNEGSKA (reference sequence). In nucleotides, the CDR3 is TGCAGTGCTAGATTCGCGGGAGGGACCTACGAGCAGTACTTC. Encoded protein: CSARFAGGTYEQYF.

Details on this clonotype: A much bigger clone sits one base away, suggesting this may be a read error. The CDR3 sequence is CAGSSTHGNTIYF. The DNA for the CDR3 is TGTGCCGGCAGCAGTACTCACGGAAACACCATATATTTT. The chain joins TRBV7-3 to TRBJ1-3, with D unclear. This CDR3 spans 13 amino acids. The germline CDR1 and CDR2 sequences are SGHTA and FQGTGA.

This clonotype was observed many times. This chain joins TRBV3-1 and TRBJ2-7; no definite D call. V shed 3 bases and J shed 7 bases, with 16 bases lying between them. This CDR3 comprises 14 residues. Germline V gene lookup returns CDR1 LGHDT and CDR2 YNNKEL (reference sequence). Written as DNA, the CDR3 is TGTGCCAGCAGCCATTATGGGTCCGCTGGGGAGCAGTACTTC. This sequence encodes CASSHYGSAGEQYF.

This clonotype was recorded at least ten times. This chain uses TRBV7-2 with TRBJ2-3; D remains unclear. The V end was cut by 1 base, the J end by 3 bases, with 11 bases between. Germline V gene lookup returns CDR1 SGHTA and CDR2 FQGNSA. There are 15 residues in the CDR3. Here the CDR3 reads CASSLGVIRTDTQYF. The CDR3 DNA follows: TGTGCCAGCAGCTTAGGGGTGATACGTACAGATACGCAGTATTTT.

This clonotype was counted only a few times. CDR3: CAWSVQGKYEQYF. The DNA of the CDR3 is TGTGCCTGGAGTGTTCAGGGGAAGTACGAGCAGTACTTC. J is TRBJ2-7 and V is TRBV30; perhaps TRBD1 as D (6 bases). Germline values: CDR1 GTSNPN, CDR2 SVGIG (reference sequence). Trimming removed 0 bases from V and 4 bases from J, with 10 bases in between. The CDR3 totals 13 residues.

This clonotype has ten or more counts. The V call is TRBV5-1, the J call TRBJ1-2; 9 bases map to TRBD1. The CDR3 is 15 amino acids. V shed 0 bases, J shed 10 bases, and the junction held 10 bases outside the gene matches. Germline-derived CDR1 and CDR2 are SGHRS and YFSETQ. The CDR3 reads CASSLAGDRVMDYTF. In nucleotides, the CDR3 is TGCGCCAGCAGCTTGGCCGGGGACAGGGTAATGGACTACACCTTC. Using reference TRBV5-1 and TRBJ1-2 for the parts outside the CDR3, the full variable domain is KAGVTQTPRYLIKTRGQQVTLSCSPISGHRSVSWYQQTPGQGLQFLFEYFSETQRNKGNFPGRFSGRQFSNSRSEMNVSTLELGDSALYLCASSLAGDRVMDYTFGSGTRLTVV.

In DNA form, the CDR3 reads TGTGCCAGCAGCCCAGGACAGTCCGGCTACACCTTC. It codes for CASSPGQSGYTF. The V and J genes are TRBV7-9 and TRBJ1-2, with D perhaps TRBD1 (6 bases). Germline V lookup: CDR1 SEHNR, CDR2 FQNEAQ (reference sequence). V gave up 5 bases and J gave up 8 bases, with 12 bases separating them. The CDR3 extends over 12 amino acids. Full variable domain (outside the CDR3, taken from reference TRBV7-9 and TRBJ1-2): DTGVSQNPRHKITKRGQNVTFRCDPISEHNRLYWYRQTLGQGPEFLTYFQNEAQLEKSRLLSDRFSAERPKGSFSTLEIQRTEQGDSAMYLCASSPGQSGYTFGSGTRLTVV.

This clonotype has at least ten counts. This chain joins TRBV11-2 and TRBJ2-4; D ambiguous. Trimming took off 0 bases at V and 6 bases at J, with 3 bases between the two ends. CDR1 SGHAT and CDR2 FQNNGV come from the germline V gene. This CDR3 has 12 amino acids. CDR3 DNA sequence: TGTGCCAGCAGCTTAGATGGAAACATTCAGTACTTC. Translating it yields CASSLDGNIQYF. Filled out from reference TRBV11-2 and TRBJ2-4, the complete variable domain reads EAGVAQSPRYKIIEKRQSVAFWCNPISGHATLYWYQQILGQGPKLLIQFQNNGVVDDSQLPKDRFSAERLKGVDSTLKIQPAKLEDSAVYLCASSLDGNIQYFGAGTRLSVL.

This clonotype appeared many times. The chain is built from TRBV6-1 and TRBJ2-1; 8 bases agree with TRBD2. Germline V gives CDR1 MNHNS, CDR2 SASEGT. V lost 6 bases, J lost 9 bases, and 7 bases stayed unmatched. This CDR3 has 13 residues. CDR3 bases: TGTGCCAGCAGGCGGGAGGTCGGAGGTGAGCAGTTCTTC. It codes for CASRREVGGEQFF.

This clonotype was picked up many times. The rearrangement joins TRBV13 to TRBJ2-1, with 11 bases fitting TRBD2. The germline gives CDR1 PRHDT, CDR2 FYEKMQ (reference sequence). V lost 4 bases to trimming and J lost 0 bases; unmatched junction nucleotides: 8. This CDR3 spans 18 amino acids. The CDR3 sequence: CASSSISGRADSYNEQFF. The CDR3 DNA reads TGTGCCAGCAGCTCCATTAGCGGGAGGGCCGACTCCTACAATGAGCAGTTCTTC.

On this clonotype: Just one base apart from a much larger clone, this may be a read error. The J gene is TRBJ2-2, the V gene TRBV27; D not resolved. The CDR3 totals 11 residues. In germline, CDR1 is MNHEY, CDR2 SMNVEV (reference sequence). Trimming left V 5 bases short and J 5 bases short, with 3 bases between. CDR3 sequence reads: CASSQTGELFF. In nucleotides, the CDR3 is TGTGCCAGCAGTCAGACCGGGGAGCTGTTTTTT.

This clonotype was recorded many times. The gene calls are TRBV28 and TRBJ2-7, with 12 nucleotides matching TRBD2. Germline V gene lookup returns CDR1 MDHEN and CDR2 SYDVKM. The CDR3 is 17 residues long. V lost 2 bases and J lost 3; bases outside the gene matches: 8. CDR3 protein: CASSLPLTSGRLYEQYF. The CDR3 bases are TGTGCCAGCAGTTTACCCCTTACTAGCGGGAGGCTCTACGAGCAGTACTTC.

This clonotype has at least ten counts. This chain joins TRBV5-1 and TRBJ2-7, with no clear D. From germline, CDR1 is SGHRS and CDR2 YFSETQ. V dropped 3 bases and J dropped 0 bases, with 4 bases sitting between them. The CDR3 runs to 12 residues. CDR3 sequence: CASSSNSYEQYF. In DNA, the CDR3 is TGCGCCAGCAGCTCCAACTCCTACGAGCAGTACTTC. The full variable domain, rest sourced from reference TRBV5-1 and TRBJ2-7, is KAGVTQTPRYLIKTRGQQVTLSCSPISGHRSVSWYQQTPGQGLQFLFEYFSETQRNKGNFPGRFSGRQFSNSRSEMNVSTLELGDSALYLCASSSNSYEQYFGPGTRLTVT.

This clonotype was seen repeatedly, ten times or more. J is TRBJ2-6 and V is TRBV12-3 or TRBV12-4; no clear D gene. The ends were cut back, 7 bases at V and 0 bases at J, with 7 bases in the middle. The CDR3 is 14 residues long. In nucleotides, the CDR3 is TGTGCCAGCAAAGGAAGCTCTGGGGCCAACGTCCTGACTTTC. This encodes CASKGSSGANVLTF.

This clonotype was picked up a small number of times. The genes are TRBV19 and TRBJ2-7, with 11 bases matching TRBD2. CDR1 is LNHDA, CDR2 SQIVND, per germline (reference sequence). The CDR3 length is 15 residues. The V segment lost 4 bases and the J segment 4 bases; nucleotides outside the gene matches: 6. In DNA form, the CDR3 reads TGTGCCAGTAGTACGACTAGCGGGATATATTACGAGCAGTACTTC. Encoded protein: CASSTTSGIYYEQYF.

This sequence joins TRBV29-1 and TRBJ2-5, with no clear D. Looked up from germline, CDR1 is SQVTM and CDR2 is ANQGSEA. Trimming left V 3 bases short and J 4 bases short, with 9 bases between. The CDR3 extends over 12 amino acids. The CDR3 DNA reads TGCAGCGTTGAGTGGCGTGTAGAGACCCAGTACTTC. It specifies CSVEWRVETQYF.

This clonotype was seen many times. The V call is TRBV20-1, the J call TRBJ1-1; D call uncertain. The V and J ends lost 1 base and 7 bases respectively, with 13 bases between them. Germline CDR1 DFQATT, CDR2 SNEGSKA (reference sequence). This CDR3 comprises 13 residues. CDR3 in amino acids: CSARAIGKSEAFF. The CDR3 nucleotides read TGCAGTGCTAGAGCGATAGGAAAAAGTGAAGCTTTCTTT.

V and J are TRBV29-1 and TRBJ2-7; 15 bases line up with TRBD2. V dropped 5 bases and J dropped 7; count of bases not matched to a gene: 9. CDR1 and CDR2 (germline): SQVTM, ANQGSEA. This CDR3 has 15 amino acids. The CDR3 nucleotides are TGCAGCGTTACCCGGACTAGCGGGAGGGCGAAAGAGCAGTACTTC. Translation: CSVTRTSGRAKEQYF.

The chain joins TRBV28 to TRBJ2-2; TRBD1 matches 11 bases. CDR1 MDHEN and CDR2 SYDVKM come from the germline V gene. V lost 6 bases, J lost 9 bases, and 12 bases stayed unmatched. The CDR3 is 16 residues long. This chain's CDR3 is CASRRTGGGMNRELFF. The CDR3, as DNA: TGTGCCAGCAGGAGGACAGGGGGCGGTATGAACCGGGAGCTGTTTTTT.